This T cell receptor (beta chain) was captured by sequencing in a study of blood T cell repertoires in COVID-19. The data were produced by immunoSEQ multiplex PCR, yet TCRdb's version contains in-frame clones alone and is incomplete. Of about 220,000 clones listed, 70% to 85% were seen once; the top ten hold under 2.5%. The CDR3 is made up of 15 amino acids. CDR1 is LGHNA, CDR2 YSLEER, per germline. V trimming: 3 bases; J trimming: 2 bases; junction bases outside the gene matches: 3. Sequenced input: peripheral blood. The receptor's source is a man aged 40-50 years who had recovered from COVID-19. The chain employs TRBV4-3 and TRBJ2-7; 11 positions match TRBD1. The CDR3 reads CASSQTGQGAYEQYF. Written as DNA, the CDR3 is TGCGCCAGCAGCCAGACGGGACAGGGGGCCTACGAGCAGTACTTC.